This is a list of T cell receptor beta chains from one sample in a study of siplizumab effects on memory and regulatory T cells. The table came from immunoSEQ multiplex PCR; TCRdb's copy has only in-frame clones and leaves some out. The repertoire has around 110,000 clones, less than 95% of them found once; the top ten carry under 2%. Sequenced input: non-Treg CD4+ T cells sorted from blood. These receptors were collected from a human donor in good health. The conserved cysteine and the conserved F or W are not part of the CDR3 here. Size is omitted from some rows. Given values are once, few, many or a class for expanded clones.

NA	TRBJ1-1	TRBV18	ASSPLRLNTEAF
NA	TRBJ2-5	TRBV29-1	SVGGQAIEETQY
NA	TRBJ1-4	TRBV11-2	ASSLPRPREKLF
NA	TRBJ1-1	TRBV6-1	ASIQRGQGTEAF
NA	TRBJ2-3	TRBV11-3	ASSLGGKRSTDTQY
NA	TRBJ1-2	TRBV5-4	ATQTGSFGYT
few	TRBJ2-7	TRBV2	ASSGQYEQY
NA	TRBJ1-1	TRBV10-3	ATGGTDTEAF
NA	TRBJ1-1	TRBV25-1	ASSEWEGASTEAF
NA	TRBJ2-3	TRBV2	ASMPERLGTQY
once	TRBJ2-7	TRBV6-7	ASSYLVDRGIVAYGQSSYEQY
NA	TRBJ1-2	TRBV19	ASSIGGPNYGYT
NA	TRBJ2-3	TRBV7-2	ASSIRASDTQY
NA	TRBJ2-7	TRBV18	ASSGDSFYEQY
NA	TRBJ2-3	TRBV9	ASSVGLFRIAGGPGTDTQY
NA	TRBJ2-5	TRBV27	ASSPRGQATQY
once	TRBJ2-5	TRBV2	ASSDLGGAVGETQY
few	TRBJ1-1	TRBV5-1	ASSLVFDRDEAF
NA	TRBJ2-4	TRBV5-4	ASSLAGGPKNIQY
few	TRBJ1-2	TRBV28	ASRGHYGYT
NA	TRBJ1-2	TRBV5-6	ASSSRTPTGYGYT
NA	TRBJ2-1	TRBV5-1	ASSLIRESYNEQF
NA	TRBJ2-3	TRBV15	ATSRQIERDTQY
NA	TRBJ2-3	TRBV18	ASSPQGELLDTDTQY
NA	TRBJ1-3	TRBV5-1	ASSFSSQGPHSGNTIY
NA	TRBJ1-1	TRBV29-1	SVVAGGSTEAF